What follows are 16 T cell receptor beta chains derived from one specimen sequenced in a study of early T cells in non-severe SARS-CoV-2 infection. TCRdb used MiXCR to reprocess the 5' RACE reads, holding one entry per CDR3 protein. The sample includes under 85,000 distinct CDR3 sequences, about 14% seen only once; the top ten take around 3.6%. Sequenced here: whole blood, sampled at baseline. The receptors stem from an adult who was a healthcare worker with PCR-confirmed SARS-CoV-2 infection or an uninfected control (not recorded which).

This sequence joins TRBV28 and TRBJ1-5, with D possibly being TRBD1 (5 bases). CDR1 and CDR2 (germline): MDHEN, SYDVKM. The CDR3 is made up of 17 amino acids. V lost 6 bases to trimming and J lost 0 bases, with 18 bases between them. DNA for the CDR3: TGTGCCAGCAGCCCTTCGGGGAGGGGAAATAGCAATCAGCCCCAGCATTTT. It codes for CASSPSGRGNSNQPQHF.

This clonotype was recorded many times. J is TRBJ1-1 and V is TRBV9; the match to TRBD1 covers 12 bases. Per germline, CDR1 SGDLS and CDR2 YYNGEE. The V and J ends lost 3 bases and 4 bases, in that order; junction bases with no gene match: 4. The CDR3 is 15 residues long. CDR3 loop: CASSGGTGGFTEAFF. CDR3 nucleotides: TGTGCCAGCAGCGGAGGGACAGGGGGCTTCACTGAAGCTTTCTTT.

This clonotype was seen ten or more times. This rearrangement joins TRBV6-1 to TRBJ2-1, with TRBD2 matching over 10 bases. The germline CDR1 and CDR2 sequences are MNHNS and SASEGT. V shed 5 bases, J shed 7 bases, and the junction held 5 bases outside the gene matches. CDR3 length equals 14 residues. CDR3 amino acids: CASSLTSGKNEQFF. CDR3 coding DNA: TGTGCCAGCAGTTTAACTAGCGGGAAGAATGAGCAGTTCTTC.

This clonotype was observed a few times. This chain joins TRBV20-1 and TRBJ2-1; TRBD1 or TRBD2 may be the D gene (5 bases each). The CDR3 is 11 amino acids. Trimming stripped 5 bases from V and 14 bases from J, with 16 bases between. CDR1 and CDR2 from the germline V gene are DFQATT and SNEGSKA (reference sequence). The CDR3 reads CSAPNRDVEFF. The CDR3 bases are TGCAGTGCTCCCAACCGGGACGTGGAGTTCTTC.

V is TRBV7-9 and J is TRBJ2-7; 12 bases agree with TRBD2. V trimming: 2 bases; J trimming: 5 bases; junction bases outside the gene matches: 7. CDR1 and CDR2 from the germline V gene are SEHNR and FQNEAQ (reference sequence). The CDR3 length is 16 residues. CDR3 sequence (DNA): TGTGCCAGCAGCTTAACCCAGACTAGCGGGAGTAACGAGCAGTACTTC. As protein: CASSLTQTSGSNEQYF.

V usage is TRBV28 and J usage is TRBJ1-3; no reliable D call. V shed 7 bases and J shed 8 bases, with 15 bases lying between them. This CDR3 is 13 amino acids long. Looked up from germline, CDR1 is MDHEN and CDR2 is SYDVKM. The CDR3 coding sequence is TGTGCCAGCAAAGCGGACTCAGCGGACACCATATATTTT. Amino acids: CASKADSADTIYF.

The CDR3 bases are TGTGCCAGCAGCCCCGGGATGGCCGGGGAGCTGTTTTTT. Translating gives CASSPGMAGELFF. The V gene is TRBV7-9, the J gene TRBJ2-2, with D possibly TRBD2 on 5 matching bases. V lost 5 bases to trimming and J lost 6 bases, with 10 bases between them. In germline, CDR1 is SEHNR, CDR2 FQNEAQ (reference sequence). The CDR3 covers 13 residues.

This clonotype was counted between two and nine times. The chain is built from TRBV19 and TRBJ1-2; tentatively, D is TRBD1 (5 bases). V gave up 3 bases and J gave up 6 bases, with 8 bases separating them. This CDR3 has 12 amino acids. The germline V gene has CDR1 LNHDA and CDR2 SQIVND (reference sequence). CDR3 in DNA: TGTGCCAGTAGTATCGGGGGAAATGGCTACACCTTC. Translation: CASSIGGNGYTF.

The chain joins TRBV6-6 to TRBJ2-7, with TRBD2 identical over 12 bases. The CDR3 is 17 residues long. Germline assignment: CDR1 MNHNY and CDR2 SVGAGI (reference sequence). Trimming cost V 6 bases and J 0 bases; bases outside gene matches: 9. For the CDR3, the DNA is TGTGCCAGCAGCCGGACTAGCGGGAAGGAGCGCTCCTACGAGCAGTACTTC. Protein sequence: CASSRTSGKERSYEQYF.

This sequence joins TRBV20-1 and TRBJ2-1; D may correspond to TRBD1 or TRBD2 (5 bases each). V was pared by 3 bases and J by 0 bases, with 15 bases between. CDR3 length equals 16 residues. Germline assignment: CDR1 DFQATT and CDR2 SNEGSKA (reference sequence). CDR3 DNA: TGCAGTGCTAGCGGGACCGACCTTAGCTCCTACAATGAGCAGTTCTTC. This sequence encodes CSASGTDLSSYNEQFF.

The chain couples TRBV7-9 to TRBJ2-5; possibly TRBD2 for D (6 bases). This CDR3 region has 13 residues. Trimming removed 4 bases at V and 0 bases at J, with 6 bases between. Germline CDR1 SEHNR, CDR2 FQNEAQ (reference sequence). CDR3 sequence reads: CASSSSDQETQYF. The CDR3 DNA is TGTGCCAGCAGCTCTAGCGACCAAGAGACCCAGTACTTC. The whole variable domain, remainder taken from reference TRBV7-9 and TRBJ2-5, is DTGVSQNPRHKITKRGQNVTFRCDPISEHNRLYWYRQTLGQGPEFLTYFQNEAQLEKSRLLSDRFSAERPKGSFSTLEIQRTEQGDSAMYLCASSSSDQETQYFGPGTRLLVL.

This clonotype was detected only a few times. The chain has TRBV29-1 and TRBJ2-7; the match to TRBD2 covers 8 bases. CDR1 and CDR2 (germline): SQVTM, ANQGSEA. CDR3 length equals 15 residues. V dropped 4 bases and J dropped 7; count of bases not matched to a gene: 15. This CDR3 reads CSVVGREGRATEQYF. In DNA, the CDR3 is TGCAGCGTTGTAGGTCGGGAGGGCCGGGCTACGGAGCAGTACTTC.

A note on this clonotype: Possible read error: a much larger clone is one base away. The rearrangement uses TRBV2 and TRBJ2-1, with 13 bases fitting TRBD2. Germline-derived CDR1 and CDR2 are SNHLY and FYNNEI. The J segment lost 9 bases and the V segment lost 3 bases, leaving 5 bases of the junction unmatched. The length of the CDR3 is 15 residues. The CDR3 here is CASSERTSGSIEQFF. CDR3 bases: TGTGCCAGCAGTGAGAGGACTAGCGGGAGTATTGAGCAGTTCTTC.

The table lists this clonotype with a few counts. The chain uses TRBV6-1 and TRBJ1-5; D unclear. Germline assignment: CDR1 MNHNS and CDR2 SASEGT. V gave up 1 base and J gave up 5 bases, with 6 bases separating them. This CDR3 region has 13 residues. As DNA, the CDR3 is TGTGCCAGCAGTGAAGAGAATTATCAGCCCCAGCATTTT. It codes for CASSEENYQPQHF.

This clonotype was counted only a few times. The V call is TRBV10-1, the J call TRBJ2-7; TRBD1 is a possible D gene (5 bases). This CDR3 is built from 13 residues. V shed 5 bases and J shed 5 bases, with 13 bases lying between them. The germline CDR1 and CDR2 sequences are WNHNN and SYGVQD (reference sequence). The CDR3 DNA reads as TGCGCCAGCAGTCGCGGCAGGGCGGACGAGCAGTACTTC. Encoded protein: CASSRGRADEQYF.

In its sample, this clonotype was seen a few times. The rearrangement joins TRBV12-3 or TRBV12-4 to TRBJ2-1, with D uncertain. This CDR3 comprises 17 residues. The V and J ends lost 1 base and 0 bases respectively, with 13 bases between them. CDR3 DNA: TGTGCCAGCAGTTTAGAATTAGGCCTCAACTCCTACAATGAGCAGTTCTTC. Its protein product is CASSLELGLNSYNEQFF.